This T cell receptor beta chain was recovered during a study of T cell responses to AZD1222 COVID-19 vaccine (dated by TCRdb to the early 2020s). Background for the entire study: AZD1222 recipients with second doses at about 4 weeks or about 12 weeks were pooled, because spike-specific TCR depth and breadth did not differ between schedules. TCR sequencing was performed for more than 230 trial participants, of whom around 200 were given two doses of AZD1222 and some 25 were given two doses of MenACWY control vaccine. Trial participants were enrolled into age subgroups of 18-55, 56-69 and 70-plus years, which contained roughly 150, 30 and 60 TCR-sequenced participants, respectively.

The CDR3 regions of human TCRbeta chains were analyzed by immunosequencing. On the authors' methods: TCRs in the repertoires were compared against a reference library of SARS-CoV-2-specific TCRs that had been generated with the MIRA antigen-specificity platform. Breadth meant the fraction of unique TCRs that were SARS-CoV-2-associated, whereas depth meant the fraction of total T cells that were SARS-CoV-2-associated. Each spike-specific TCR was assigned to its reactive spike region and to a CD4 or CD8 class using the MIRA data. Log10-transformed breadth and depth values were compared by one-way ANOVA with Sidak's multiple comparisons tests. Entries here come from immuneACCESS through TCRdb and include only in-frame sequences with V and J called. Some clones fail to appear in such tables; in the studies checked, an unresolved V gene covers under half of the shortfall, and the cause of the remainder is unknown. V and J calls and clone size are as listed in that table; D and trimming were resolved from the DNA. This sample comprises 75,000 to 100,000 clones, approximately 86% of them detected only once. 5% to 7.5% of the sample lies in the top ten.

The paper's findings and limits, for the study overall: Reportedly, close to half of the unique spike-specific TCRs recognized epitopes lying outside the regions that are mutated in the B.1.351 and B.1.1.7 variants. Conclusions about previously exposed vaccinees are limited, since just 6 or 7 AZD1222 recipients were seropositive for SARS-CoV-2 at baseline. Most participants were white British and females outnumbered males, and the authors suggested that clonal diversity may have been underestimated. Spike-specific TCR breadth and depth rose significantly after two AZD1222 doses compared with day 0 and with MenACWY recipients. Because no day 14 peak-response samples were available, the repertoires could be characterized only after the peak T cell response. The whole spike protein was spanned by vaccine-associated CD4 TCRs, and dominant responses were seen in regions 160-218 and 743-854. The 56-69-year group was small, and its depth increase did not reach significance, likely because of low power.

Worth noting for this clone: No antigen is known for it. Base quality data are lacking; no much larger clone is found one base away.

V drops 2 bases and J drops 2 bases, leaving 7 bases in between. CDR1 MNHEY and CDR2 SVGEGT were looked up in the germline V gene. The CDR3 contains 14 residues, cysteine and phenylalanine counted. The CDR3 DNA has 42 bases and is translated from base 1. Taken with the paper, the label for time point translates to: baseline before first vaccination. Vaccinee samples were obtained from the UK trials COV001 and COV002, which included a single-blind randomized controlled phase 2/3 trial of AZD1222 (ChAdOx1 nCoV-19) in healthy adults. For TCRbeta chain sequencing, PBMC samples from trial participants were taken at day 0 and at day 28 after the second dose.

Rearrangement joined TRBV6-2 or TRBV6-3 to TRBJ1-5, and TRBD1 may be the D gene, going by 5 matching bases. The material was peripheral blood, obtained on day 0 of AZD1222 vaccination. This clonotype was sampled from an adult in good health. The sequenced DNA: TGTGCCAGCAGTTACAGGGACGGCAATCAGCCCCAGCATTTT. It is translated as CASSYRDGNQPQHF.